These 14 T cell receptor beta chains came from one sample sequenced in a study of blood T cell repertoires in COVID-19. Clones were sequenced by immunoSEQ multiplex PCR, and TCRdb holds only the in-frame ones, with some missing. The repertoire holds under 15,000 clones, less than 85% seen once, with 20% to 25% in the top ten. Sequencing was done on a sample of peripheral blood. All receptors derive from a human donor in a cohort sampled during active COVID-19.

The chain uses TRBV28 and TRBJ1-4; 10 nucleotides match TRBD1. V lost 6 bases and J lost 8; bases outside the gene matches: 9. CDR3 size: 15 residues. The germline V gene has CDR1 MDHEN and CDR2 SYDVKM. CDR3 sequence reads: CASRLDRGREEKLFF. The CDR3 DNA reads TGTGCCAGCAGGCTAGACAGGGGGCGCGAGGAAAAACTGTTTTTT. Filled out from reference TRBV28 and TRBJ1-4, the complete variable domain reads DVKVTQSSRYLVKRTGEKVFLECVQDMDHENMFWYRQDPGLGLRLIYFSYDVKMKEKGDIPEGYSVSREKKERFSLILESASTNQTSMYLCASRLDRGREEKLFFGSGTQLSVL.

This chain connects TRBV9 to TRBJ2-7, with a tentative D call TRBD1 (6 bases). Deletions cut 4 bases from V and 0 bases from J, with 20 bases between. The CDR3 is made up of 17 amino acids. Germline V gene lookup returns CDR1 SGDLS and CDR2 YYNGEE. CDR3 DNA: TGTGCCAGCAGCCCACAGACAGGTCCCGGAAGCTCCTACGAGCAGTACTTC. It yields the protein CASSPQTGPGSSYEQYF.

The genes are TRBV30 and TRBJ2-3, with D perhaps matching TRBD2 (7 bases). Germline CDR1 reads GTSNPN; CDR2 reads SVGIG (reference sequence). Trimming left V 0 bases short and J 8 bases short, with 9 bases between. The CDR3 contains 12 residues. The CDR3 DNA follows: TGTGCCTGGAGTGTACGGGGGGCTACGCAGTATTTT. Translating gives CAWSVRGATQYF. The full variable domain, in which reference TRBV30 and TRBJ2-3 provide the parts outside the CDR3, is SQTIHQWPATLVQPVGSPLSLECTVEGTSNPNLYWYRQAAGRGLQLLFYSVGIGQISSEVPQNLSASRPQDRQFILSSKKLLLSDSGFYLCAWSVRGATQYFGPGTRLTVL.

This chain uses TRBV5-1 with TRBJ1-1; 9 nucleotides line up with TRBD1. This CDR3 contains 15 residues. CDR1 and CDR2 from the germline V gene are SGHRS and YFSETQ. The junction had 7 bases not matched to a gene; V was cut back by 2 bases and J by 5 bases. This CDR3 is CASSLIGQGITEAFF. CDR3 coding DNA: TGCGCCAGCAGCTTAATCGGACAGGGGATTACTGAAGCTTTCTTT.

V usage is TRBV7-9 and J usage is TRBJ2-2; 10 nucleotides agree with TRBD1. Germline lookup yields CDR1 SEHNR and CDR2 FQNEAQ (reference sequence). V shed 0 bases and J 9 bases; nucleotides not matched to a gene: 4. The CDR3 runs 15 residues. CDR3: CASSLAGQGPRELFF. The CDR3 bases are TGTGCCAGCAGCTTAGCGGGACAGGGGCCGAGGGAGCTGTTTTTT.

J is TRBJ1-3 and V is TRBV19, with TRBD1 identical over 7 bases. Germline CDR1 reads LNHDA; CDR2 reads SQIVND (reference sequence). This CDR3 contains 16 residues. Trimming at V came to 5 bases and at J to 2 bases, leaving 9 bases not matched to a gene. DNA for the CDR3: TGTGCCAGTAGTGCCAAGGGACAGCCAGCTGGAAACACCATATATTTT. This encodes CASSAKGQPAGNTIYF.

The rearrangement links TRBV30 to TRBJ2-2, with 8 bases matching TRBD2. The CDR3 contains 15 residues. Germline CDR1 and CDR2: GTSNPN and SVGIG (reference sequence). The ends lost 6 bases at V and 4 bases at J; junction bases unmatched: 10. This CDR3 reads CACPAGTSVTGELFF. CDR3 nucleotide sequence: TGTGCCTGCCCTGCCGGGACTAGTGTCACCGGGGAGCTGTTTTTT.

The chain joins TRBV5-4 to TRBJ1-3, with 8 bases that match TRBD1. In germline, CDR1 is SGHNT, CDR2 YYREEE (reference sequence). This CDR3 contains 14 residues. Unmatched junction bases numbered 2, after V lost 2 bases and J lost 4 bases. The CDR3 sequence: CASSLRDRGNTIYF. The CDR3 nucleotides are TGTGCCAGCAGCTTACGGGACAGGGGAAACACCATATATTTT.

J is TRBJ2-7 and V is TRBV28, with 9 positions matching TRBD1. Germline V CDR1 and CDR2: MDHEN, SYDVKM. This CDR3 is built from 14 residues. V was pared by 4 bases and J by 5 bases, with 6 bases of the junction left unmatched. The CDR3 protein is CASSSPGTGNEQYF. The CDR3, as DNA: TGTGCCAGCAGTTCACCCGGGACAGGGAACGAGCAGTACTTC.

The rearrangement uses TRBV7-2 and TRBJ2-7; possible D gene TRBD1, 6 bases. The CDR3 is 13 residues long. Trimming stripped 2 bases from V and 4 bases from J, with 9 bases between. Germline-derived CDR1 and CDR2 are SGHTA and FQGNSA. The CDR3 reads CASSLQGRYEQYF. DNA of the CDR3: TGTGCCAGCAGCTTACAGGGGCGGTACGAGCAGTACTTC. The full variable domain, its missing parts supplied by reference TRBV7-2 and TRBJ2-7, is GAGVSQSPSNKVTEKGKDVELRCDPISGHTALYWYRQSLGQGLEFLIYFQGNSAPDKSGLPSDRFSAERTGGSVSTLTIQRTQQEDSAVYLCASSLQGRYEQYFGPGTRLTVT.

This chain links TRBV18 with TRBJ1-5; possibly TRBD1 for D (6 bases). Looked up from germline, CDR1 is KGHSH and CDR2 is LQKENI. This CDR3 region has 15 residues. V gave up 0 bases and J gave up 2 bases, with 8 bases separating them. In nucleotides, the CDR3 is TGTGCCAGCTCACCACCAGGGGGAGGCAATCAGCCCCAGCATTTT. Protein sequence: CASSPPGGGNQPQHF. Full variable domain (rest looked up from reference TRBV18 and TRBJ1-5): NAGVMQNPRHLVRRRGQEARLRCSPMKGHSHVYWYRQLPEEGLKFMVYLQKENIIDESGMPKERFSAEFPKEGPSILRIQQVVRGDSAAYFCASSPPGGGNQPQHFGDGTRLSIL.

The chain joins TRBV27 to TRBJ2-5, with 8 bases lining up with TRBD2. CDR3 size: 15 residues. Germline CDR1 MNHEY, CDR2 SMNVEV (reference sequence). V trimming: 1 base; J trimming: 5 bases; junction bases outside the gene matches: 6. The CDR3, as DNA: TGTGCCAGCAGTTTATACCTAGCGGGTCGGGAGACCCAGTACTTC. Amino acid sequence: CASSLYLAGRETQYF.

The CDR3 protein is CASSSGYSGYTF. In DNA, the CDR3 is TGTGCCAGCAGTTCCGGCTACAGTGGCTACACCTTC. The V call is TRBV2, the J call TRBJ1-2; unclear D gene. The V end was cut by 5 bases, the J end by 7 bases, with 11 bases between. CDR3 length: 12 residues. Germline-derived CDR1 and CDR2 are SNHLY and FYNNEI.

This chain connects TRBV3-1 (or the pseudogene TRBV3-2) to TRBJ2-7; D is undetermined. CDR1 is LGHDT and CDR2 is YNNKEL in the germline V gene (reference sequence). The CDR3 is 13 amino acids. The ends were cut back, 2 bases at V and 6 bases at J, with 11 bases in the middle. The CDR3 DNA is TGTGCCAGCAGCCAATTCACTGCCGGCGAGCAGTACTTC. This encodes CASSQFTAGEQYF.